One sample yielded the 30 T cell receptor beta chains listed below, sequenced in a study of CD8 T cells in ankylosing spondylitis. Each CDR3 protein is one row after TCRdb ran MiXCR on the 5' RACE reads. The table shows approximately 220,000 distinct CDR3 sequences, with 25% to 30% occurring only once. The source material was blood, either unsorted or a sorted T cell fraction (not recorded which). The source of these receptors is a male donor with ankylosing spondylitis or in good health (not recorded which).

This clonotype was observed many times. This rearrangement joins TRBV4-1 to TRBJ2-5, with TRBD1 as a possible D gene (6 bases). The CDR3 runs to 14 residues. The V end was cut by 3 bases, the J end by 1 base, with 9 bases between. The germline gives CDR1 MGHRA, CDR2 YSYEKL. The CDR3 reads CASSHMDSQETQYF. The CDR3 bases are TGCGCCAGCAGCCACATGGACAGCCAAGAGACCCAGTACTTC.

This clonotype appeared many times. V and J are TRBV5-1 and TRBJ1-1; 8 bases are a match to TRBD1. V was clipped by 5 bases and J by 4 bases; unmatched bases: 13. This CDR3 region has 16 residues. CDR1 is SGHRS, CDR2 YFSETQ, per germline. CDR3 loop: CASSIIGRGLSTEAFF. The CDR3 coding sequence is TGCGCCAGCAGTATAATTGGCAGGGGGCTCTCCACTGAAGCTTTCTTT.

The chain recombines TRBV10-3 with TRBJ2-2, with a weak D call TRBD1 (7 bases). V gave up 2 bases and J gave up 4 bases, with 11 bases separating them. The CDR3 length is 15 residues. Germline V CDR1 and CDR2: ENHRY, SYGVKD. The CDR3, as DNA: TGTGCCATCAGTGAGAGGGGGCGGGGCACCGGGGAGCTGTTTTTT. Translated, it gives CAISERGRGTGELFF.

V and J are TRBV20-1 and TRBJ1-2; a weak D match, TRBD1 (6 bases). The V end was cut by 7 bases, the J end by 8 bases, with 11 bases between. The CDR3 is 10 residues long. Germline V gives CDR1 DFQATT, CDR2 SNEGSKA (reference sequence). This chain's CDR3 is CSGGPAGYTF. In DNA, the CDR3 is TGCAGTGGGGGGCCGGCCGGCTACACCTTC.

The genes are TRBV12-3 or TRBV12-4 and TRBJ2-4, with TRBD1 matching 7 bases. Trimming took 6 bases from V and 9 from J; bases not matched to a gene: 32. This CDR3 comprises 21 residues. The CDR3 nucleotides are TGTGCCAGCAGATTGCCAGGGACAGATCTATCCGTTTGCTCTGTTTGGAGCATTCAGTACTTC. Protein: CASRLPGTDLSVCSVWSIQYF.

This clonotype was counted ten times or more. The chain is built from TRBV11-1 and TRBJ2-6, with D unclear. The CDR3 runs to 14 residues. Germline lookup yields CDR1 SGHAT and CDR2 FQDESV (reference sequence). V was pared by 5 bases and J by 2 bases, with 7 bases between. CDR3 DNA sequence: TGTGCCAGCAGCCTACGTCCTGGGGCCAACGTCCTGACTTTC. Its translation is CASSLRPGANVLTF.

This clonotype was detected only a few times. V gene TRBV7-2 combines with J gene TRBJ2-5; TRBD2 matches 7 bases. Germline V CDR1 and CDR2: SGHTA, FQGNSA. J gave up 2 bases and V 1 base, and 4 bases lay outside the gene matches. The CDR3 consists of 15 residues. Here the CDR3 DNA reads TGTGCCAGCAGCTTAGGCGGGAGCTTGCAAGAGACCCAGTACTTC. Translation gives CASSLGGSLQETQYF.

There are many counts of this clonotype. The chain joins TRBV9 to TRBJ2-1; unclear D gene. The CDR3 loop spans 13 amino acids. The V end was cut by 2 bases, the J end by 3 bases, with 6 bases between. CDR1 is SGDLS and CDR2 is YYNGEE in the germline V gene. DNA of the CDR3: TGTGCCAGCAGCGTCCCCGGCTACAATGAGCAGTTCTTC. It yields the protein CASSVPGYNEQFF.

The rearrangement uses TRBV20-1 and TRBJ2-5, with TRBD1 as a possible D gene (5 bases). The CDR3 consists of 15 residues. Germline loops: CDR1 DFQATT, CDR2 SNEGSKA (reference sequence). The ends were cut back, 0 bases at V and 2 bases at J, with 13 bases in the middle. The CDR3 region has the DNA TGCAGTGCTAGAGATCGGGCCAGGGTACAAGAGACCCAGTACTTC. It encodes CSARDRARVQETQYF.

This clonotype was detected ten times or more. J is TRBJ2-1 and V is TRBV11-2; TRBD2 is a possible D gene (5 bases). The CDR3 consists of 14 residues. CDR1 and CDR2 (germline): SGHAT, FQNNGV. V was clipped by 3 bases and J by 2 bases, with 8 bases between them. The CDR3 nucleotides read TGTGCCAGCAGCTTTAGCGCAGCCTACAATGAGCAGTTCTTC. Residues: CASSFSAAYNEQFF. The full variable domain, its missing parts supplied by reference TRBV11-2 and TRBJ2-1, is EAGVAQSPRYKIIEKRQSVAFWCNPISGHATLYWYQQILGQGPKLLIQFQNNGVVDDSQLPKDRFSAERLKGVDSTLKIQPAKLEDSAVYLCASSFSAAYNEQFFGPGTRLTVL.

At least ten counts were recorded for this clonotype. The chain has TRBV5-1 and TRBJ2-1; TRBD2 agrees at 8 bases. CDR1 SGHRS and CDR2 YFSETQ come from the germline V gene. The CDR3 extends over 15 amino acids. V lost 2 bases and J lost 8; bases outside the gene matches: 9. The CDR3 sequence: CASSFRAGGIYEQFF. The CDR3 DNA follows: TGCGCCAGCAGCTTTCGCGCGGGAGGAATCTATGAGCAGTTCTTC.

This clonotype was counted only a few times. V and J are TRBV12-3 or TRBV12-4 and TRBJ1-2, with D hard to call. V lost 3 bases, J lost 7 bases, and 15 bases lay in between. This CDR3 is 14 amino acids long. The CDR3 reads CASSFQELRGGYTF. Here the CDR3 DNA reads TGTGCCAGCAGTTTTCAGGAGCTAAGAGGTGGCTACACCTTC.

The table lists this clonotype with a few counts. The rearrangement joins TRBV19 to TRBJ2-7; perhaps TRBD1 as D (6 bases). This CDR3 region has 15 residues. Germline CDR1 LNHDA, CDR2 SQIVND (reference sequence). The ends were cut back, 5 bases at V and 0 bases at J, with 14 bases in the middle. CDR3 DNA: TGTGCCAGTAGTGCTAGGACAGACACCTCCTACGAGCAGTACTTC. Amino acid sequence: CASSARTDTSYEQYF.

This clonotype was observed a few times. CDR3 in amino acids: CSARATSGSYNEQFF. The DNA of the CDR3 is TGCAGTGCTAGAGCGACTAGCGGCTCCTACAATGAGCAGTTCTTC. This rearrangement joins TRBV20-1 to TRBJ2-1; 9 bases are shared with TRBD2. CDR1 and CDR2 from the germline V gene are DFQATT and SNEGSKA (reference sequence). The V gene end was trimmed by 1 base and the J gene end by 0 bases; junction bases not matched to a gene: 1. The CDR3 sequence is 15 residues long.

This clonotype occurred many times. This chain uses TRBV7-2 with TRBJ2-2, with 7 bases lining up with TRBD1. V dropped 5 bases and J dropped 4; count of bases not matched to a gene: 1. Looked up from germline, CDR1 is SGHTA and CDR2 is FQGNSA. The CDR3 sequence is 13 residues long. The CDR3 DNA sequence: TGTGCCAGCAGCCGGGACAGCACCGGGGAGCTGTTTTTT. It encodes CASSRDSTGELFF.

This clonotype was observed once. This could be a read error, since a much larger clone is one nucleotide away. Without the conserved terminal phenylalanine or tryptophan, this CDR3 likely stems from a read error. V gene TRBV4-2 combines with J gene TRBJ2-3; D call uncertain. Germline CDR1 LGHNA, CDR2 YNFKEQ. CDR3 length: 13 residues. V lost 0 bases to trimming and J lost 9 bases, with 10 bases between them. CDR3 sequence reads: CASSQETLETQYL. The CDR3 bases are TGTGCCAGCAGCCAAGAGACCCTCGAGACGCAGTATTTG.

This clonotype was picked up many times. This rearrangement joins TRBV5-6 to TRBJ2-3; 10 bases fit TRBD1. The CDR3 loop spans 15 amino acids. V shed 4 bases, J shed 2 bases, and the junction held 4 bases outside the gene matches. Germline CDR1 reads SGHDT; CDR2 reads YYEEEE. CDR3 loop: CASSGDRGTTDTQYF. The CDR3, as DNA: TGTGCCAGCAGCGGGGACAGGGGAACCACAGATACGCAGTATTTT.

The rearrangement joins TRBV5-1 to TRBJ2-1; 7 bases are a match to TRBD1. After removal of 0 bases from V and 7 bases from J, the junction contained 4 bases not matched to a gene. Germline V CDR1 and CDR2: SGHRS, YFSETQ. The CDR3 spans 14 residues. Here the CDR3 DNA reads TGCGCCAGCAGCTTGGGGACACAGGGGAATGAGCAGTTCTTC. This encodes CASSLGTQGNEQFF.

The chain links TRBV2 to TRBJ1-4; TRBD1 is a possible D gene (6 bases). Trimming removed 7 bases at V and 8 bases at J, with 17 bases between. CDR1 is SNHLY and CDR2 is FYNNEI in the germline V gene. CDR3 length equals 14 residues. CDR3 region: CASTGGRGEEKLFF. The CDR3 nucleotides are TGTGCCAGCACCGGGGGCAGGGGCGAGGAAAAACTGTTTTTT.

The V gene is TRBV20-1, the J gene TRBJ1-2; 7 nucleotides align to TRBD1. This CDR3 region has 14 residues. Germline loops: CDR1 DFQATT, CDR2 SNEGSKA (reference sequence). V lost 4 bases, J lost 6 bases, and 11 bases stayed unmatched. The CDR3 is CSANLGQRKNGYTF. Here the CDR3 DNA reads TGCAGTGCTAACCTGGGACAGCGCAAGAATGGCTACACCTTC.

Notes on this clonotype: This may be a read error: a much more frequent sequence differs by one nucleotide. The genes are TRBV5-1 and TRBJ1-1; TRBD1 matches 7 bases. The germline gives CDR1 SGHRS, CDR2 YFSETQ. There are 14 residues in the CDR3. After removal of 4 bases from V and 1 base from J, the junction contained 4 bases not matched to a gene. DNA of the CDR3: TGCGCCAGCAGCGGGGGGGACAGGAACACTGAAGCTTTCTTT. Translation gives CASSGGDRNTEAFF.

Ten or more counts support this clonotype. The chain has TRBV9 and TRBJ1-3, with D hard to call. Per the germline V gene, CDR1 is SGDLS and CDR2 is YYNGEE. Between the trimmed V and J ends, which lost 2 bases and 2 bases, there was a span of 2 bases. This CDR3 spans 12 amino acids. The CDR3 region is CASSVAGNTIYF. The DNA for the CDR3 is TGTGCCAGCAGCGTCGCTGGAAACACCATATATTTT.

The chain recombines TRBV27 with TRBJ1-5; D not certain. V gave up 3 bases and J gave up 3 bases, with 9 bases separating them. Germline lookup yields CDR1 MNHEY and CDR2 SMNVEV (reference sequence). The CDR3 loop spans 14 amino acids. The CDR3 protein is CASSFSGPNQPQHF. The CDR3 DNA follows: TGTGCCAGCAGTTTTTCAGGACCCAATCAGCCCCAGCATTTT.

This clonotype has at least ten counts. The rearrangement uses TRBV20-1 and TRBJ2-7, with D unclear. Germline V gene data show CDR1 as DFQATT and CDR2 as SNEGSKA (reference sequence). V lost 4 bases and J 5 bases, leaving 15 bases between the germline ends. CDR3 length: 13 amino acids. The CDR3: CSATKISRHEQYF. CDR3 DNA sequence: TGCAGTGCTACCAAGATCTCTCGGCACGAGCAGTACTTC.

This clonotype was detected a few times. The chain employs TRBV29-1 and TRBJ2-7; 9 bases match TRBD1. Per germline, CDR1 SQVTM and CDR2 ANQGSEA. The CDR3 is made up of 11 amino acids. The V and J ends lost 7 bases and 2 bases, in that order; junction bases with no gene match: 0. CDR3 bases: TGCAGCGGACAGGGGGCCTACGAGCAGTACTTC. Translating it yields CSGQGAYEQYF.

This clonotype was recorded at least ten times. The V and J genes are TRBV4-1 and TRBJ2-1, with a weak D call TRBD2 (5 bases). This CDR3 is built from 17 residues. Per the germline V gene, CDR1 is MGHRA and CDR2 is YSYEKL. V gave up 5 bases and J gave up 2 bases, with 19 bases separating them. The CDR3 coding sequence is TGCGCCAGCAGCACCTTAGCGACCAGAGGAACCTACAATGAGCAGTTCTTC. It translates to CASSTLATRGTYNEQFF.

This clonotype was recorded at least ten times. V is TRBV28 and J is TRBJ2-4; 7 bases line up with TRBD1. V shed 5 bases and J 11 bases; nucleotides not matched to a gene: 18. Germline CDR1 MDHEN, CDR2 SYDVKM. This CDR3 has 16 amino acids. The CDR3 sequence: CASSAMDGQVGVVQYF. In DNA form, the CDR3 reads TGTGCCAGCAGTGCTATGGACGGACAGGTTGGGGTGGTTCAGTACTTC.

The J gene is TRBJ1-2, the V gene TRBV3-1; D not resolved. Deletions cut 1 base from V and 8 bases from J, with 14 bases between. The CDR3 spans 14 residues. Germline V gene lookup returns CDR1 LGHDT and CDR2 YNNKEL (reference sequence). The CDR3 region is CASSQGATLEGYTF. The CDR3 DNA follows: TGTGCCAGCAGCCAAGGCGCGACTTTGGAGGGCTACACCTTC.

This CDR3 is CASSRSGRENNEQFF. CDR3 bases: TGTGCCAGCAGCCGTAGCGGGAGGGAGAATAATGAGCAGTTCTTC. The chain has TRBV7-9 and TRBJ2-1; 11 bases agree with TRBD2. The trim removed 5 bases at V and 7 bases at J, leaving 7 bases unmatched. CDR3 length: 15 amino acids. From germline, CDR1 is SEHNR and CDR2 FQNEAQ (reference sequence).

V gene TRBV20-1 combines with J gene TRBJ2-2; D is perhaps TRBD1 or TRBD2 (5 bases each). This CDR3 comprises 13 residues. The V end was cut by 3 bases, the J end by 3 bases, with 8 bases between. CDR1 is DFQATT and CDR2 is SNEGSKA in the germline V gene (reference sequence). CDR3 region: CSASGTYTGELFF. CDR3 sequence (DNA): TGCAGTGCTAGCGGGACCTACACCGGGGAGCTGTTTTTT.